Below are 23 T cell receptor beta chains sequenced from a single sample in a study of identical twins. TCRdb called the 5' RACE reads again in MiXCR, with one record for every CDR3 protein. Among 200,000 to 250,000 distinct CDR3 sequences listed, less than 8% were seen once. The same sample was also studied in work on yellow fever vaccine responses in identical twins.

Sequencing input: memory (CD45RO+) T cells sorted from blood. The receptor source for this set is a woman between 18 and 30 years old in good health.

In this sample, this clonotype turned up a few times. The chain combines TRBV20-1 with TRBJ2-1; TRBD2 agrees at 8 bases. This CDR3 has 15 amino acids. Germline CDR1 DFQATT, CDR2 SNEGSKA (reference sequence). V was clipped by 1 base and J by 7 bases; unmatched bases: 9. Here the CDR3 DNA reads TGCAGTGCTAGAGTCCGCGGGAGGTTACGAAATGAGCAGTTCTTC. Translating gives CSARVRGRLRNEQFF.

V is TRBV5-6 and J is TRBJ2-7, with 10 bases identical to TRBD1. Germline lookup yields CDR1 SGHDT and CDR2 YYEEEE. The V segment lost 5 bases and the J segment 3 bases; nucleotides outside the gene matches: 2. The CDR3 spans 13 residues. CDR3 nucleotide sequence: TGTGCCAGCAGACGGACAGGGGGCTACGAGCAGTACTTC. Protein product: CASRRTGGYEQYF.

This clonotype was detected a few times. This sequence joins TRBV4-3 and TRBJ2-1; 11 positions match TRBD2. The CDR3 spans 17 residues. V shed 6 bases and J 0 bases; nucleotides not matched to a gene: 7. Germline V gene sequence: CDR1 LGHNA, CDR2 YSLEER. CDR3: CASSTSGGTSSYNEQFF. CDR3 bases: TGCGCCAGCAGTACTAGCGGGGGTACTAGCTCCTACAATGAGCAGTTCTTC.

This clonotype showed up many times. The V call is TRBV15, the J call TRBJ1-5; D not resolved. Trimming shortened V by 3 bases and J by 3 bases, and 9 bases separated the two germline ends. The CDR3 extends over 14 amino acids. Germline loops: CDR1 LNHNV, CDR2 YYDKDF (reference sequence). For the CDR3, the DNA is TGTGCCACCAGCAGCGGACCAATCAATCAGCCCCAGCATTTT. Translated: CATSSGPINQPQHF.

This clonotype has at least ten counts. The chain is built from TRBV12-3 or TRBV12-4 and TRBJ2-7; 7 bases map to TRBD1. V was pared by 6 bases and J by 5 bases, with 13 bases of the junction left unmatched. The CDR3 sequence is 15 residues long. The CDR3 reads CASSPTGQKDHEQYF. CDR3 coding DNA: TGTGCCAGCAGCCCCACGGGACAGAAGGACCACGAGCAGTACTTC.

CDR3 coding DNA: TGTGCCAGCAGTTTAGAGTCGGCGGGACAGGGTCAGCCCCAGCATTTT. Protein product: CASSLESAGQGQPQHF. The chain joins TRBV12-3 or TRBV12-4 to TRBJ1-5; TRBD1 agrees at 9 bases. The CDR3 has 16 amino acids. J was trimmed by 6 bases and V by 1 base; bases with no gene match: 7.

V and J are TRBV6-5 and TRBJ2-1; D gene ambiguous. CDR3 size: 14 residues. V lost 0 bases, J lost 5 bases, and 8 bases lay in between. Germline V CDR1 and CDR2: MNHEY, SVGAGI. The CDR3 loop reads CASSYSTLNNEQFF. CDR3 bases: TGTGCCAGCAGTTACTCGACCCTAAACAATGAGCAGTTCTTC.

This chain joins TRBV10-2 and TRBJ2-1; possible D gene TRBD2, 6 bases. This CDR3 region has 11 residues. Germline V gene lookup returns CDR1 WSHSY and CDR2 SAAADI. The ends were cut back, 9 bases at V and 9 bases at J, with 12 bases in the middle. This CDR3 reads CASYTGGEQFF. The CDR3 nucleotides read TGCGCCAGTTACACCGGGGGTGAGCAGTTCTTC.

The V and J genes are TRBV28 and TRBJ2-3, with TRBD1 matching over 8 bases. Looked up from germline, CDR1 is MDHEN and CDR2 is SYDVKM. The CDR3 is 15 residues long. J gave up 4 bases and V 2 bases, and 5 bases lay outside the gene matches. The CDR3 nucleotides are TGTGCCAGCAGTTTACGGACAGGGAGGCCAGATACGCAGTATTTT. Translating gives CASSLRTGRPDTQYF.

This clonotype has just a few counts. The V call is TRBV11-2, the J call TRBJ2-1; TRBD2 agrees at 9 bases. The CDR3 extends over 20 amino acids. With 5 bases clipped from V and 0 bases from J, the junction kept 17 bases outside the gene matches. Germline CDR1 reads SGHAT; CDR2 reads FQNNGV. The CDR3 nucleotides read TGTGCCAGCAGCCTAATGGCTAGCGGGGTCCTACCGAGCTCCTACAATGAGCAGTTCTTC. Protein product: CASSLMASGVLPSSYNEQFF.

V and J are TRBV11-2 and TRBJ2-7; 9 nucleotides align to TRBD1. The CDR3 consists of 15 residues. In germline, CDR1 is SGHAT, CDR2 FQNNGV. The trim removed 3 bases at V and 2 bases at J, leaving 5 bases unmatched. CDR3 nucleotide sequence: TGTGCCAGCAGCTTTACGGACAGGGGACCCTACGAGCAGTACTTC. Translating gives CASSFTDRGPYEQYF.

The chain carries TRBV7-9 and TRBJ1-1; unclear D gene. V dropped 0 bases and J dropped 8 bases, with 13 bases sitting between them. The CDR3 totals 14 residues. CDR1 is SEHNR, CDR2 FQNEAQ, per germline (reference sequence). The CDR3 region has the DNA TGTGCCAGCAGCTTAGCGGGTGTCAGCGCCGAAGCTTTCTTT. Protein: CASSLAGVSAEAFF.

This clonotype was recorded a few times. This sequence joins TRBV5-1 and TRBJ1-1; maybe TRBD1 (5 bases). This CDR3 spans 15 amino acids. Germline V lookup: CDR1 SGHRS, CDR2 YFSETQ. Between the trimmed V and J ends, which lost 3 bases and 2 bases, there was a span of 14 bases. The CDR3 DNA reads as TGCGCCAGCAGCTGGGGACGGGTAGACAACACTGAAGCTTTCTTT. This encodes CASSWGRVDNTEAFF.

There are many counts of this clonotype. The rearrangement links TRBV5-1 to TRBJ2-5; D gene unclear. Germline lookup yields CDR1 SGHRS and CDR2 YFSETQ. V was cut by 4 bases and J by 5 bases, with 12 bases left in between. The CDR3 is 13 amino acids. The DNA of the CDR3 is TGCGCCAGCAGCCCCTCCTTAAGGGAGACCCAGTACTTC. Encoded protein: CASSPSLRETQYF.

This clonotype was counted ten times or more. Sequence at one end of the junction differs from germline and may be a read error. V and J are TRBV7-7 and TRBJ2-2; no clear D. CDR1 is SSHAT, CDR2 FNYEAQ, per germline (reference sequence). The CDR3 consists of 14 residues. Here the CDR3 reads CASSLAGRTGELFF. CDR3 sequence (DNA): TGTGCTAGCAGCTTAGCAGGACGAACCGGGGAGCTGTTTTTT.

This clonotype was counted between two and nine times. The chain carries TRBV18 and TRBJ1-5; maybe TRBD1 (5 bases). Looked up from germline, CDR1 is KGHSH and CDR2 is LQKENI. The V end was cut by 3 bases, the J end by 9 bases, with 9 bases between. This CDR3 region has 12 residues. CDR3 loop: CASSPGGAPQHF. CDR3 DNA sequence: TGTGCCAGCTCACCTGGGGGAGCGCCCCAGCATTTT.

The CDR3 region is CATSDNGQGQETQYF. The CDR3 nucleotides read TGTGCCACCAGTGACAACGGACAGGGCCAAGAGACCCAGTACTTC. This sequence joins TRBV24-1 and TRBJ2-5; 8 bases agree with TRBD1. This CDR3 has 15 amino acids. The J segment lost 1 base and the V segment lost 4 bases, leaving 4 bases of the junction unmatched. The germline V gene has CDR1 KGHDR and CDR2 SFDVKD.

This clonotype was recorded many times. CDR3 DNA sequence: TGTGCCAGCAGCCGAAGCGGGAGTATAGGAAATGAGCAGTTCTTC. This gives the protein CASSRSGSIGNEQFF. The rearrangement uses TRBV5-5 and TRBJ2-1; 8 positions match TRBD2. V lost 4 bases, J lost 7 bases, and 10 bases stayed unmatched. The CDR3 sequence is 15 residues long. Germline assignment: CDR1 SGHKS and CDR2 YYEKEE (reference sequence). Looking up the rest from reference TRBV5-5 and TRBJ2-1 gives the full variable domain: DAGVTQSPTHLIKTRGQQVTLRCSPISGHKSVSWYQQVLGQGPQFIFQYYEKEERGRGNFPDRFSARQFPNYSSELNVNALLLGDSALYLCASSRSGSIGNEQFFGPGTRLTVL.

This clonotype was seen at least ten times. The J gene is TRBJ2-5, the V gene TRBV20-1, with 8 bases identical to TRBD2. Germline CDR1 reads DFQATT; CDR2 reads SNEGSKA (reference sequence). This CDR3 is built from 13 residues. The V segment lost 6 bases and the J segment 4 bases; nucleotides outside the gene matches: 7. The CDR3 reads CSAQSGGGETQYF. The CDR3 DNA reads TGCAGTGCCCAATCCGGGGGGGGAGAGACCCAGTACTTC.

V usage is TRBV27 and J usage is TRBJ2-7; D ambiguous. Trimming took 5 bases from V and 4 from J, leaving 12 bases between them. CDR1 MNHEY and CDR2 SMNVEV come from the germline V gene (reference sequence). CDR3 length: 13 amino acids. Here the CDR3 reads CASSGYLGYEQYF. CDR3 bases: TGTGCCAGCAGTGGGTATCTGGGATACGAGCAGTACTTC.

This clonotype was counted a few times. The chain couples TRBV5-6 to TRBJ2-1, with 7 bases aligning to TRBD2. V was pared by 3 bases and J by 9 bases, with 6 bases of the junction left unmatched. The CDR3 loop spans 13 amino acids. Germline V lookup: CDR1 SGHDT, CDR2 YYEEEE. The CDR3 sequence: CASSYLGGSEQFF. CDR3 in DNA: TGTGCCAGCAGCTATCTAGGCGGGAGTGAGCAGTTCTTC. The full variable domain, with the rest looked up from reference TRBV5-6 and TRBJ2-1, is DAGVTQSPTHLIKTRGQQVTLRCSPKSGHDTVSWYQQALGQGPQFIFQYYEEEERQRGNFPDRFSGHQFPNYSSELNVNALLLGDSALYLCASSYLGGSEQFFGPGTRLTVL.

This chain links TRBV7-9 with TRBJ2-5, with D uncertain. Germline CDR1 and CDR2: SEHNR and FQNEAQ (reference sequence). The CDR3 contains 16 residues. V lost 1 base and J 8 bases, leaving 20 bases between the germline ends. CDR3 nucleotides: TGTGCCAGCAGCTTAGGGTCGAGTAAACATGCGAGAACCCAGTACTTC. This gives the protein CASSLGSSKHARTQYF.

The J gene is TRBJ2-1, the V gene TRBV20-1; 8 bases agree with TRBD2. With V trimmed by 5 bases and J by 12 bases, 12 bases remained unmatched. CDR1 is DFQATT and CDR2 is SNEGSKA in the germline V gene (reference sequence). The CDR3 contains 13 residues. The CDR3 DNA reads as TGCAGTGCTTCACGCGCCGGGACTAGTGGGCAGTTCTTC. It translates to CSASRAGTSGQFF.